Listed below are T cell receptor beta chains from one sample, sequenced in a study of cytomegalovirus exposure and HLA in healthy donors. Method: immunoSEQ multiplex PCR; TCRdb's copy keeps in-frame clones and lacks some. This table holds some 200,000 clones, about 86% found once. The source material was PBMCs. These TCRs come from a woman in her 30s in good health and CMV-seronegative. Each CDR3 is given with its conserved first and last residue. The D gene is left open where the match is weak. A row's size may be missing; if present it is once, few, many or a size class.

d_gene	v_gene	abundance	j_gene	CDR3aa	CDR3nt
-	TRBV6-6	-	TRBJ2-4	CASTSYEDFGNSQYF	TGTGCCAGCACCTCCTATGAGGATTTCGGGAACAGTCAGTACTTC
TRBD1	TRBV5-1	-	TRBJ1-1	CASSPTTGEDTEAFF	TGCGCCAGCAGCCCCACGACAGGGGAGGACACTGAAGCTTTCTTT
-	TRBV18	-	TRBJ2-5	CASSQQGYQETQYF	TGTGCCAGCTCACAGCAGGGGTACCAAGAGACCCAGTACTTC
-	TRBV5-1	once	TRBJ2-1	CASSLGGGDEQFF	TGCGCCAGCAGCTTGGGAGGCGGGGATGAGCAGTTCTTC
TRBD2	TRBV9	once	TRBJ2-4	CASSVGLAGGNIQYF	TGTGCCAGCAGCGTAGGGCTAGCGGGGGGAAACATTCAGTACTTC
TRBD1	TRBV4-3	-	TRBJ2-7	CASSQDPGTGNEQYF	TGCGCCAGCAGCCAAGACCCCGGGACAGGTAACGAGCAGTACTTC
-	TRBV10-3	-	TRBJ1-3	CAISDGQSGNTIYF	TGTGCCATCAGTGATGGACAGTCTGGAAACACCATATATTTT
-	TRBV7-9	-	TRBJ2-6	CASSVYRSGSSGANGLTF	TGTGCCAGCAGTGTATACCGTTCCGGCTCCTCTGGGGCCAACGGCCTGACTTTC
-	TRBV15	-	TRBJ1-1	CATSRAQTNTEAFF	TGTGCCACCAGCAGAGCACAGACGAACACTGAAGCTTTCTTT
TRBD1	TRBV6-1	once	TRBJ2-5	CASSAPGTAQETQYF	TGTGCCAGCAGTGCTCCTGGGACAGCCCAAGAGACCCAGTACTTC
TRBD1	TRBV28	few	TRBJ1-6	CASSLMGQGASPLHF	TGTGCCAGCAGTTTAATGGGACAGGGAGCTTCACCCCTCCACTTT
TRBD2	TRBV11-2	-	TRBJ2-1	CASSSVAGFSYNEQFF	TGTGCCAGCAGCTCAGTAGCGGGCTTCTCCTACAATGAGCAGTTCTTC
TRBD1	TRBV27	-	TRBJ2-7	CASKRTGSYEQYF	TGTGCCAGCAAGAGGACAGGGAGCTACGAGCAGTACTTC
-	TRBV19	-	TRBJ2-1	CASSILQGSYNEQFF	TGTGCCAGTAGTATACTACAGGGTTCCTACAATGAGCAGTTCTTC
TRBD2	TRBV27	-	TRBJ2-3	CASSLGLAGGKYTDTQYF	TGTGCCAGCAGTTTAGGACTAGCGGGAGGGAAATACACAGATACGCAGTATTTT
-	TRBV5-6	-	TRBJ2-3	CASSFTGPDTQYF	TGTGCCAGCAGCTTTACAGGGCCAGATACGCAGTATTTT
TRBD2	TRBV7-3	once	TRBJ2-3	CASSLKPPSGSPSSTDTQYF	TGTGCCAGCAGCTTAAAGCCCCCTAGCGGGTCCCCTTCTAGCACAGATACGCAGTATTTT
-	TRBV28	once	TRBJ2-1	CASSPPMDEQFF	TGTGCCAGCAGTCCACCTATGGATGAGCAGTTCTTC
TRBD1	TRBV18	-	TRBJ1-3	CASSSGTVSGNTIYF	TGTGCCAGCTCGTCCGGGACAGTTTCTGGAAACACCATATATTTT
TRBD2	TRBV30	-	TRBJ2-2	CAWGSGGNTGELFF	TGTGCCTGGGGGAGCGGGGGGAACACCGGGGAGCTGTTTTTT
-	TRBV5-8	few	TRBJ2-3	CASSLRRRDSDTQYF	TGTGCCAGCAGCTTGCGGCGCAGGGATTCAGATACGCAGTATTTT
-	TRBV2	-	TRBJ2-3	CASRRQGGTSGFTDTQYF	TGTGCCAGCAGACGACAGGGGGGTACTAGCGGGTTCACAGATACGCAGTATTTT
TRBD1	TRBV7-8	-	TRBJ2-7	CASSPGGTYEQYF	TGTGCCAGCAGCCCAGGGGGTACCTACGAGCAGTACTTC
-	TRBV2	-	TRBJ2-1	CASAWLQGAYNEQFF	TGTGCCAGCGCTTGGCTGCAGGGCGCCTACAATGAGCAGTTCTTC
-	TRBV7-9	-	TRBJ2-5	CASSSGAETQYF	TGTGCCAGCAGCTCAGGGGCAGAGACCCAGTACTTC
-	TRBV25-1	-	TRBJ2-3	CASSDVSGKRTDTQYF	TGTGCCAGCAGTGATGTGTCGGGAAAGCGAACAGATACGCAGTATTTT
TRBD1	TRBV28	many	TRBJ2-1	CASSSRVRTGSYNEQFF	TGTGCCAGCAGTTCGCGGGTCAGGACAGGCTCCTACAATGAGCAGTTCTTC
-	TRBV5-4	-	TRBJ2-1	CASMGLGYNEQFF	TGTGCCAGCATGGGACTTGGATACAATGAGCAGTTCTTC
-	TRBV7-2	-	TRBJ2-3	CASSYRVMTDTQYF	TGTGCCAGCAGCTACAGGGTCATGACAGATACGCAGTATTTT
-	TRBV28	once	TRBJ2-3	CASSLLRGMYTDTQYF	TGTGCCAGCAGTTTGTTACGGGGGATGTACACAGATACGCAGTATTTT
TRBD1	TRBV10-3	-	TRBJ1-2	CATTPAPDRDDYGYTF	TGTGCCACGACGCCGGCTCCGGACAGGGATGACTATGGCTACACCTTC
-	TRBV4-1	-	TRBJ2-2	CASSQSRVAVTYTGELFF	TGCGCCAGCAGCCAATCACGCGTGGCGGTTACTTACACCGGGGAGCTGTTTTTT
-	TRBV7-9	once	TRBJ2-5	CSSSFWTQETQYF	TGTTCCAGCAGCTTTTGGACACAAGAGACCCAGTACTTC
-	TRBV7-8	once	TRBJ2-2	CASSLGPGRRGELFF	TGTGCCAGCAGCTTAGGGCCAGGGCGACGCGGGGAGCTGTTTTTT
-	TRBV27	-	TRBJ2-2	CASSSLNTGELFF	TGTGCCAGCAGTTCCTTAAACACCGGGGAGCTGTTTTTT
TRBD1	TRBV11-2	few	TRBJ2-6	CASSKQGSGANVLTF	TGTGCCAGCAGCAAACAGGGGTCGGGGGCCAACGTCCTGACTTTC
-	TRBV5-5	-	TRBJ1-2	CASSGEWGVYGYTF	TGTGCCAGCAGCGGGGAGTGGGGGGTGTATGGCTACACCTTC
-	TRBV27	-	TRBJ2-7	CASSLSETPLPYEQYF	TGTGCCAGCAGTTTATCGGAGACCCCTCTCCCCTACGAGCAGTACTTC
TRBD1	TRBV15	-	TRBJ1-3	CATSREGQGASSGNTIYF	TGTGCCACCAGCAGAGAGGGACAGGGGGCGAGCTCTGGAAACACCATATATTTT
TRBD1	TRBV10-3	-	TRBJ2-7	CAISDPGQGAGEQYF	TGTGCCATCAGTGACCCGGGACAGGGGGCTGGGGAGCAGTACTTC
TRBD1	TRBV6-1	-	TRBJ1-1	CASSSQTGPAEAFF	TGTGCCAGCAGTTCCCAGACAGGGCCGGCTGAAGCTTTCTTT
-	TRBV9	-	TRBJ2-1	CASSVAGMGQFF	TGTGCCAGCAGCGTAGCAGGGATGGGGCAGTTCTTC
TRBD1	TRBV28	few	TRBJ1-1	CASSGQGLGTEAFF	TGTGCCAGCAGTGGACAGGGGTTGGGCACTGAAGCTTTCTTT
TRBD2	TRBV5-1	-	TRBJ2-5	CASSSRLAGEEGQYF	TGCGCCAGCAGCTCAAGACTAGCGGGGGAGGAGGGCCAGTACTTC
-	TRBV30	-	TRBJ2-3	CAWSVGGGGAPQYF	TGTGCCTGGAGTGTAGGGGGCGGCGGGGCTCCGCAGTATTTT
TRBD2	TRBV7-2	-	TRBJ2-2	CASSLALAGGTGELFF	TGTGCCAGCAGCTTAGCGCTAGCGGGGGGCACCGGGGAGCTGTTTTTT
-	TRBV27	once	TRBJ1-4	CAPNAGLANEKLFF	TGTGCCCCCAATGCGGGTTTAGCTAATGAAAAACTGTTTTTT
-	TRBV19	few	TRBJ1-4	CASSREPTATNEKLFF	TGTGCCAGTAGTAGAGAGCCGACAGCAACTAATGAAAAACTGTTTTTT
TRBD1	TRBV7-2	-	TRBJ1-5	CASSLAGQVNQPQHF	TGTGCCAGCAGCTTAGCCGGACAGGTCAATCAGCCCCAGCATTTT
TRBD1	TRBV2	-	TRBJ2-1	CASSRFPTGETSEQFF	TGTGCCAGCAGTAGATTCCCGACAGGGGAGACATCTGAGCAGTTCTTC
-	TRBV5-1	-	TRBJ1-6	CASSLGQALYNSPLHF	TGCGCCAGCAGCTTGGGGCAGGCACTCTATAATTCACCCCTCCACTTT
TRBD1	TRBV2	-	TRBJ2-1	CASSEATGIYNEQFF	TGTGCCAGCAGTGAAGCGACAGGGATCTACAATGAGCAGTTCTTC
-	TRBV9	-	TRBJ1-2	CASSVVTESPNGYTF	TGTGCCAGCAGCGTAGTCACAGAATCTCCTAATGGCTACACCTTC
-	TRBV5-1	-	TRBJ2-1	CASSVTGTYNEQFF	TGCGCCAGCAGTGTTACGGGTACCTACAATGAGCAGTTCTTC
TRBD2	TRBV4-2	-	TRBJ2-7	CASSQDAGASAYEQYF	TGTGCCAGCAGCCAAGATGCGGGAGCCTCAGCTTACGAGCAGTACTTC
-	TRBV6-5	-	TRBJ2-7	CASSSNYEQYF	TGTGCCAGCAGTTCAAACTACGAGCAGTACTTC
-	TRBV7-6	-	TRBJ2-2	CASSFGLTNTGELFF	TGTGCCAGCAGCTTTGGACTGACGAACACCGGGGAGCTGTTTTTT